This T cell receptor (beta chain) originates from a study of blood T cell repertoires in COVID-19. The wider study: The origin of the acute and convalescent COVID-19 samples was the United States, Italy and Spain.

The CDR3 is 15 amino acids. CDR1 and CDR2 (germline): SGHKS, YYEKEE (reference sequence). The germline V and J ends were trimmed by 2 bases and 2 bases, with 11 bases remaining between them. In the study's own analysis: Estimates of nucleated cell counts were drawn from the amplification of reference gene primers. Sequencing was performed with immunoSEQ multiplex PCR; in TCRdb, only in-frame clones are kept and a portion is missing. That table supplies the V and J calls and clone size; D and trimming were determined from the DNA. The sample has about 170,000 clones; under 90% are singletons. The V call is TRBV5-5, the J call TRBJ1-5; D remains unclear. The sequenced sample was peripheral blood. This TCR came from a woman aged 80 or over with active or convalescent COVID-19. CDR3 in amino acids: CASSFAGGGNQPQHF. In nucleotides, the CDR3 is TGTGCCAGCAGCTTCGCGGGCGGGGGCAATCAGCCCCAGCATTTT.